This T cell receptor beta chain was identified during a study of control samples from healthy donors and cancer patients. TCRdb keeps only in-frame clones here, not all; method: immunoSEQ multiplex PCR. This sample has approximately 150,000 clones, with 90% to 95% found just once. Points on this clone: At one boundary the junction diverges from the germline segment, which might be a read error. Other nucleotide sequences in the sample specify the same CDR3.

The CDR3 has 14 residues. The germline CDR1 and CDR2 sequences are SGHDT and YYEEEE. The TCR was taken from a woman aged 30 to 39 in good health. The rearrangement links TRBV5-6 to TRBJ1-2, with D perhaps TRBD1 (6 bases). What was sequenced was blood. The CDR3 protein is CASSLAGYRDGYTF. The DNA of the CDR3 is TGTGCCAGCAGCTTGGCCGGGTACAGGGATGGCTATACCTTC. The variable domain in full, with the rest retrieved from reference TRBV5-6 and TRBJ1-2, is DAGVTQSPTHLIKTRGQQVTLRCSPKSGHDTVSWYQQALGQGPQFIFQYYEEEERQRGNFPDRFSGHQFPNYSSELNVNALLLGDSALYLCASSLAGYRDGYTFGSGTRLTVV.